The 32 T cell receptor beta chains below all came from one sample that was sequenced in a study of human T cells and chemical hapten exposure (dated by TCRdb to the early 2020s). Library preparation employed RACE. Sequenced using a NextSeq 500. The public reads were run again by TCRdb, first through fastp at Q25 and then through MiXCR, and only productive beta chains were kept. Identical CDR3 protein sequences are pooled into one entry, listed with their most common genes and DNA. Present in this sample are 25,000 to 30,000 distinct CDR3 sequences, 8.5% to 9.5% of which were seen just once. The biggest ten clones account for approximately 6.3% of the sample. According to the study, the label for this sample's time point signals: patch test 2, 6 weeks after DPC sensitization. Reading the label with the study, this specimen's treatment or condition is: therapeutic diphenylcyclopropenone sensitization with weekly scalp DPC.

The sample in question was whole blood, obtained in connection with sensitization to the hapten diphenylcyclopropenone (DPC). The receptors shown here come from a man between 25 and 39 years old with alopecia areata. Some clones in this sample may be carry-over from other donors' samples.

In its sample, this clonotype was seen many times. J is TRBJ2-1 and V is TRBV4-3, with 7 bases aligning to TRBD1. The J segment lost 4 bases and the V segment lost 0 bases, leaving 9 bases of the junction unmatched. The CDR3 runs 17 residues. Per germline, CDR1 LGHNA and CDR2 YSLEER. In nucleotides, the CDR3 is TGCGCCAGCAGCCAAGATCGCGACAGGGTGATTTACAATGAGCAGTTCTTC. Amino acids: CASSQDRDRVIYNEQFF.

J is TRBJ2-7 and V is TRBV10-3; 8 nucleotides line up with TRBD1. J lost 2 bases, V lost 2 bases, and 2 bases had no gene match. The CDR3 has 14 amino acids. The germline CDR1 and CDR2 sequences are ENHRY and SYGVKD. CDR3 in DNA: TGTGCCATCAGTGAGCCGGACAGGGCCTACGAGCAGTACTTC. Encoded protein: CAISEPDRAYEQYF.

The chain couples TRBV6-5 to TRBJ1-1; D uncertain. In germline, CDR1 is MNHEY, CDR2 SVGAGI. This CDR3 contains 13 residues. Trimming shortened V by 4 bases and J by 1 base, and 7 bases separated the two germline ends. The CDR3 is CASSSGWNTEAFF. Written as DNA, the CDR3 is TGTGCCAGCAGTTCCGGATGGAACACTGAAGCTTTCTTT.

There are many counts of this clonotype. CDR3 amino acids: CSARDGYNTDTQYF. The CDR3 DNA follows: TGCAGTGCTAGGGACGGGTATAACACAGATACGCAGTATTTT. This chain joins TRBV20-1 and TRBJ2-3; D is undetermined. This CDR3 is 14 amino acids long. The germline CDR1 and CDR2 sequences are DFQATT and SNEGSKA (reference sequence). The germline V and J ends were trimmed by 3 bases and 2 bases, with 12 bases remaining between them.

This clonotype was observed many times. The V gene is TRBV12-3 or TRBV12-4, the J gene TRBJ2-3, with TRBD2 matching 12 bases. This CDR3 comprises 17 residues. J was trimmed by 2 bases and V by 5 bases; bases with no gene match: 8. CDR3 loop: CASSEIGLAGLTDTQYF. In nucleotides, the CDR3 is TGTGCCAGCAGTGAAATAGGACTAGCGGGACTCACAGATACGCAGTATTTT.

This clonotype was counted at least ten times. The chain links TRBV7-9 to TRBJ1-2; D not certain. V lost 8 bases to trimming and J lost 4 bases, with 14 bases between them. Germline CDR1 reads SEHNR; CDR2 reads FQNEAQ (reference sequence). This CDR3 is built from 13 residues. CDR3 in amino acids: CASLRGGSYGYTF. The CDR3 DNA reads as TGTGCCAGCTTACGGGGAGGGAGCTATGGCTACACCTTC.

V usage is TRBV20-1 and J usage is TRBJ2-1, with 7 bases lining up with TRBD2. The CDR3 contains 15 residues. With V trimmed by 5 bases and J by 5 bases, 12 bases remained unmatched. CDR1 and CDR2 (germline): DFQATT, SNEGSKA (reference sequence). CDR3 protein: CSADQLAKFDNEQFF. CDR3 nucleotides: TGCAGTGCTGATCAACTAGCGAAATTCGACAATGAGCAGTTCTTC.

This clonotype was picked up many times. This sequence joins TRBV18 and TRBJ2-3; 12 nucleotides agree with TRBD2. Trimming at V came to 0 bases and at J to 2 bases, leaving 9 bases not matched to a gene. There are 19 residues in the CDR3. Germline V gene sequence: CDR1 KGHSH, CDR2 LQKENI. DNA for the CDR3: TGTGCCAGCTCACCACCGCGCGGCCTAGCGGGAGGGCCCACAGATACGCAGTATTTT. It yields the protein CASSPPRGLAGGPTDTQYF.

This clonotype showed up just a few times. V and J are TRBV27 and TRBJ1-2; TRBD1 is a possible D gene (6 bases). V was pared by 5 bases and J by 6 bases, with 13 bases between. The germline gives CDR1 MNHEY, CDR2 SMNVEV (reference sequence). The CDR3 runs to 13 residues. This chain's CDR3 is CASSRAGADGYTF. The CDR3 region has the DNA TGTGCCAGCAGTAGGGCGGGGGCTGATGGCTACACCTTC.

The chain couples TRBV19 to TRBJ2-1; 12 nucleotides align to TRBD2. The CDR3 covers 14 residues. J was trimmed by 5 bases and V by 4 bases; bases with no gene match: 0. CDR1 is LNHDA, CDR2 SQIVND, per germline (reference sequence). The CDR3 here is CASSRLAGDNEQFF. The CDR3 DNA reads TGTGCCAGTAGTAGACTAGCGGGAGACAATGAGCAGTTCTTC.

This clonotype was observed at least ten times. This chain uses TRBV19 with TRBJ1-2, with TRBD1 as a possible D gene (6 bases). The germline CDR1 and CDR2 sequences are LNHDA and SQIVND (reference sequence). V was clipped by 1 base and J by 7 bases, with 16 bases between them. This CDR3 has 15 amino acids. This CDR3 is CASSIVGGLSSGYTF. The CDR3 DNA reads as TGTGCCAGTAGTATAGTCGGGGGGCTCTCCTCTGGCTACACCTTC. Based on the CDR3 plus reference TRBV19 and TRBJ1-2, the full variable domain is DGGITQSPKYLFRKEGQNVTLSCEQNLNHDAMYWYRQDPGQGLRLIYYSQIVNDFQKGDIAEGYSVSREKKESFPLTVTSAQKNPTAFYLCASSIVGGLSSGYTFGSGTRLTVV.

This clonotype has more than one count but fewer than ten. The rearrangement links TRBV6-2 or TRBV6-3 to TRBJ2-3; 13 bases fit TRBD2. With V trimmed by 2 bases and J by 0 bases, 8 bases remained unmatched. This CDR3 comprises 19 residues. Germline CDR1 is MNHEY and CDR2 is SVGEGT. The CDR3 loop reads CASSYRSLAGGLSTDTQYF. CDR3 in DNA: TGTGCCAGCAGTTACCGCTCACTAGCGGGGGGGCTCAGCACAGATACGCAGTATTTT.

The sample holds many counts of this clonotype. J is TRBJ2-7 and V is TRBV29-1, with a possible D match to TRBD1 (6 bases). The germline CDR1 and CDR2 sequences are SQVTM and ANQGSEA. This CDR3 is built from 11 residues. The V end was cut by 3 bases, the J end by 7 bases, with 10 bases between. The CDR3 sequence is CSVDTGREQYF. Here the CDR3 DNA reads TGCAGCGTTGATACAGGGCGGGAGCAGTACTTC.

This chain connects TRBV3-1 to TRBJ2-5; D gene ambiguous. CDR3 length equals 10 residues. The germline V gene encodes CDR1 LGHDT and CDR2 YNNKEL (reference sequence). V lost 0 bases and J 7 bases, leaving 0 bases between the germline ends. The CDR3 coding sequence is TGTGCCAGCAGCCAAGAGACCCAGTACTTC. Protein sequence: CASSQETQYF.

The chain links TRBV18 to TRBJ2-7, with D perhaps matching TRBD1 (6 bases). The CDR3 runs 12 residues. Per germline, CDR1 KGHSH and CDR2 LQKENI. V gave up 4 bases and J gave up 5 bases, with 9 bases separating them. CDR3 sequence reads: CASSQQGNEQYF. CDR3 DNA: TGTGCCAGCTCACAACAGGGAAACGAGCAGTACTTC.

This clonotype has ten or more counts. The chain carries TRBV19 and TRBJ1-5, with D possibly matching TRBD1 (5 bases). The CDR3 is 15 residues long. In germline, CDR1 is LNHDA, CDR2 SQIVND (reference sequence). V dropped 6 bases and J dropped 0 bases, with 12 bases sitting between them. CDR3 region: CASSGTDNSNQPQHF. The CDR3 region has the DNA TGTGCCAGTAGCGGGACGGATAATAGCAATCAGCCCCAGCATTTT.

This clonotype was seen many times. The rearrangement joins TRBV19 to TRBJ1-2, with D perhaps matching TRBD1 (6 bases). This CDR3 region has 14 residues. V was trimmed by 6 bases and J by 0 bases, leaving 11 bases between them. CDR1 and CDR2 from the germline V gene are LNHDA and SQIVND (reference sequence). The CDR3 bases are TGTGCCAGTAGCAAACAGGGAGCTAACTATGGCTACACCTTC. Protein product: CASSKQGANYGYTF.

This clonotype occurred many times. This chain uses TRBV9 with TRBJ2-2; no clear D. The CDR3 contains 14 residues. Germline lookup yields CDR1 SGDLS and CDR2 YYNGEE. With 4 bases removed from V and 5 bases from J, the gap between germline ends came to 12 bases. CDR3 sequence reads: CASSPPSQTGELFF. CDR3 bases: TGTGCCAGCAGCCCACCCTCGCAGACCGGGGAGCTGTTTTTT.

The chain links TRBV7-9 to TRBJ2-7, with TRBD2 matching over 7 bases. After removal of 0 bases from V and 5 bases from J, the junction contained 7 bases not matched to a gene. The V gene's germline CDR1 is SEHNR and CDR2 FQNEAQ (reference sequence). The CDR3 is made up of 15 amino acids. CDR3 residues: CASSLAGGPSDEQYF. In nucleotides, the CDR3 is TGTGCCAGCAGCTTAGCGGGAGGGCCGTCCGACGAGCAGTACTTC.

This clonotype was observed many times. The chain combines TRBV21-1 with TRBJ1-5; the tabulated D call, TRBD1, remains unverified against the DNA. TRBV21-1 is a pseudogene locus. CDR3 size: 16 residues. This chain's CDR3 is CASSKAGAGVNQPQHF. The CDR3 DNA reads TGTGCCAGCAGCAAAGCGGGGGCAGGGGTGAATCAGCCCCAGCATTTT.

The sample holds many counts of this clonotype. The gene calls are TRBV6-5 and TRBJ2-7, with D unresolved. The CDR3 is 11 amino acids. Trimming took 6 bases from V and 6 from J, leaving 9 bases between them. Germline V lookup: CDR1 MNHEY, CDR2 SVGAGI. The CDR3 region has the DNA TGTGCCAGCAGCCACGAGGCCGAGCAGTACTTC. This sequence encodes CASSHEAEQYF.

This clonotype appeared many times. The chain recombines TRBV30 with TRBJ2-2; tentatively, D is TRBD2 (6 bases). CDR1 and CDR2 (germline): GTSNPN, SVGIG (reference sequence). The V end was cut by 3 bases, the J end by 6 bases, with 11 bases between. CDR3 length: 13 residues. The CDR3 DNA is TGTGCCTGGAGGGGGGACTCCGCCGGGGAGCTGTTTTTT. This gives the protein CAWRGDSAGELFF.

The chain recombines TRBV29-1 with TRBJ2-1; 7 nucleotides align to TRBD2. CDR3 length: 12 amino acids. Germline V gene sequence: CDR1 SQVTM, CDR2 ANQGSEA. J gave up 9 bases and V 4 bases, and 6 bases lay outside the gene matches. As DNA, the CDR3 is TGCAGCGTTGTTGCGGGGAGGGGTGAGCAGTTCTTC. Its translation is CSVVAGRGEQFF.

This clonotype was counted only a few times. The chain carries TRBV11-2 and TRBJ2-1, with 12 bases identical to TRBD2. Germline V CDR1 and CDR2: SGHAT, FQNNGV. With 6 bases clipped from V and 2 bases from J, the junction kept 14 bases outside the gene matches. The CDR3 contains 19 residues. DNA of the CDR3: TGTGCCAGCAGTCCAGGAGGCCTAGCGGGAGGGGAAGCCTACAATGAGCAGTTCTTC. Translated, it gives CASSPGGLAGGEAYNEQFF.

The chain carries TRBV3-1 and TRBJ2-5; no definite D call. Germline CDR1 LGHDT, CDR2 YNNKEL (reference sequence). V was trimmed by 0 bases and J by 1 base, leaving 9 bases between them. This CDR3 spans 15 amino acids. CDR3 sequence (DNA): TGTGCCAGCAGCCAAGAGGCTGGGCCCCAAGAGACCCAGTACTTC. Translated: CASSQEAGPQETQYF.

This clonotype appeared a few times. V usage is TRBV18 and J usage is TRBJ1-5; D uncertain. This CDR3 has 13 amino acids. Germline CDR1 is KGHSH and CDR2 is LQKENI. Trimming removed 0 bases at V and 6 bases at J, with 6 bases between. CDR3 in DNA: TGTGCCAGCTCACCACCGCGGGGTCAGCCCCAGCATTTT. It is translated as CASSPPRGQPQHF.

On this clonotype itself: A junction end diverges from the germline sequence, so it may reflect a read error. V gene TRBV4-3 combines with J gene TRBJ2-1; no firm D call. Germline loops: CDR1 LGHNA, CDR2 YSLEER. CDR3 length: 13 amino acids. The CDR3 loop is CASSQDRVRSLLF. The CDR3 DNA follows: TGCGCCAGCAGCCAAGATCGGGTCCGGTCCCTCCTCTTC.

There are many counts of this clonotype. The V and J genes are TRBV7-2 and TRBJ2-1; 8 bases fit TRBD1. The CDR3 is made up of 13 amino acids. Germline-derived CDR1 and CDR2 are SGHTA and FQGNSA. Germline trimming cut 4 bases from V and 8 bases from J; bases unmatched to any gene: 4. CDR3 bases: TGTGCCAGCAGCTCCTTGGACAGGGATGAGCAGTTCTTC. Translating gives CASSSLDRDEQFF.

The chain couples TRBV20-1 to TRBJ2-1, with 9 bases lining up with TRBD2. The junction had 14 bases not matched to a gene; V was cut back by 3 bases and J by 2 bases. The CDR3 runs 18 residues. Per the germline V gene, CDR1 is DFQATT and CDR2 is SNEGSKA (reference sequence). The CDR3 nucleotides read TGCAGTGCTAGTAGCAGTAGCGGGAGAATTGTGCCCTACAATGAGCAGTTCTTC. Protein sequence: CSASSSSGRIVPYNEQFF.

This clonotype was observed many times. The chain carries TRBV23-1 and TRBJ2-3; D gene uncertain. TRBV23-1 qualifies as an ORF whose function is uncertain. The CDR3 runs to 13 residues. The V gene lost 2 bases and the J gene lost 0 bases, with 3 bases spanning the gap. CDR3: CASSQRSTDTQYF. CDR3 DNA: TGCGCCAGCAGTCAAAGGAGCACAGATACGCAGTATTTT.

This clonotype was seen repeatedly, ten times or more. The V gene is TRBV29-1, the J gene TRBJ1-1; D is perhaps TRBD1 (6 bases). Between the trimmed V and J ends, which lost 4 bases and 0 bases, there was a span of 9 bases. CDR1 and CDR2 from the germline V gene are SQVTM and ANQGSEA. The CDR3 totals 13 residues. The CDR3, as DNA: TGCAGCGTTGCGGGACAAATGAACACTGAAGCTTTCTTT. This gives the protein CSVAGQMNTEAFF. Full variable domain (remainder filled in from reference TRBV29-1 and TRBJ1-1): SAVISQKPSRDICQRGTSLTIQCQVDSQVTMMFWYRQQPGQSLTLIATANQGSEATYESGFVIDKFPISRPNLTFSTLTVSNMSPEDSSIYLCSVAGQMNTEAFFGQGTRLTVV.

There are a few counts of this clonotype. The V call is TRBV7-9, the J call TRBJ1-1, with 7 nucleotides matching TRBD1. V was clipped by 8 bases and J by 0 bases; unmatched bases: 9. The germline V gene encodes CDR1 SEHNR and CDR2 FQNEAQ (reference sequence). CDR3 length equals 15 residues. The CDR3 DNA is TGTGCCAGCGCCTGGAAACAGGGGTTGAACACTGAAGCTTTCTTT. Translated: CASAWKQGLNTEAFF.